This T cell receptor (beta chain) stems from a study of regulatory T cells in long-lasting Graves disease. Arm-PCR of CDR3 regions and iRepertoire HTBI primers were used to build TCR beta libraries. TCRdb recomputed calls from the multiplex PCR reads with MiXCR, one row per CDR3 protein. The table has about 460,000 distinct CDR3 sequences, around a fifth seen once. Time point here: persistent/refractory GD, antithyroid drugs over 5 years with positive TRAb. With RNA extracted from PBMCs as input, the TCR library was made. About this clonotype: This could be a read error, since a much larger clone is one nucleotide away.

CDR3 length: 14 amino acids. The V gene's germline CDR1 is DFQATT and CDR2 SNEGSKA (reference sequence). This chain uses TRBV20-1 with TRBJ1-6, with D possibly matching TRBD1 (5 bases). The sample was peripheral blood mononuclear cells (PBMCs), taken when the disease was refractory, from a patient treated with antithyroid drugs. This receptor was identified in a female donor with Graves disease. The CDR3: CSARGGTPNSPLRF. The CDR3 DNA reads as TGCAGTGCTAGAGGTGGGACGCCTAATTCACCCCTCCGCTTT.